The rows below give T cell receptor beta chains drawn from one sample of a study of shared clonotypes between healthy human individuals. Method: immunoSEQ multiplex PCR; TCRdb's copy keeps in-frame clones and lacks some. The table shows 1.5 million to 2.5 million clones, with over 85% occurring only once. Material: naive CD8+ T cells sorted from blood. These TCRs come from a man aged 18-30 years in good health. The CDR3 runs from the conserved cysteine through the conserved F or W. The D gene is left open where the match is weak. A clone size is listed for some rows: how often the clone was seen (once, few, many), or a class if it is expanded.

J,size,D,V,CDR3,DNA
TRBJ2-1,.,.,TRBV5-6,CASSDTTGSYNEQFF,TGTGCCAGCAGCGATACGACAGGCTCCTACAATGAGCAGTTCTTC
TRBJ2-1,.,.,TRBV9,CASSVGSGPPYNEQFF,TGTGCCAGCAGCGTAGGGTCGGGACCGCCTTACAATGAGCAGTTCTTC
TRBJ1-2,.,TRBD1,TRBV28,CASSFLGQGYGYTF,TGTGCCAGCAGTTTCCTGGGACAGGGCTATGGCTACACCTTC
TRBJ2-7,.,.,TRBV7-9,CASSLLGGQQYF,TGTGCCAGCAGCCTCCTAGGAGGGCAGCAGTACTTC
TRBJ2-1,once,TRBD2,TRBV10-3,CAISDQREGINEQFF,TGTGCCATCAGTGATCAGCGGGAGGGCATAAATGAGCAGTTCTTC
TRBJ2-1,.,TRBD2,TRBV12-5,CASGPFVLAGAGEQFF,TGTGCTAGTGGTCCCTTTGTTCTAGCGGGAGCGGGGGAGCAGTTCTTC
TRBJ2-1,once,TRBD2,TRBV7-9,CASSSPRAGRNEQFF,TGTGCCAGCAGCTCCCCCCGAGCGGGGAGAAATGAGCAGTTCTTC
TRBJ2-7,.,TRBD2,TRBV5-4,CASSMRGSSYEQYF,TGTGCCAGCAGCATGCGGGGGAGCTCCTACGAGCAGTACTTC
TRBJ2-7,.,TRBD1,TRBV28,CAGGQYSYEQYF,TGTGCCGGGGGACAGTACTCCTACGAGCAGTACTTC
TRBJ2-3,.,.,TRBV6-5,CASSYSEGTDTQYF,TGTGCCAGCAGTTACTCCGAAGGGACAGATACGCAGTATTTT
TRBJ2-1,once,TRBD2,TRBV6-1,CASSELGTSGGYNEQFF,TGTGCCAGCAGTGAACTGGGGACTAGCGGGGGTTACAATGAGCAGTTCTTC
TRBJ2-5,.,.,TRBV27,CASSLDRETQYF,TGTGCCAGCAGTCTTGACCGGGAGACCCAGTACTTC
TRBJ2-3,.,.,TRBV10-1,CASSESVPGALPATDTQYF,TGCGCCAGCAGTGAGTCGGTCCCGGGGGCCTTACCAGCCACAGATACGCAGTATTTT
TRBJ2-7,.,.,TRBV6-5,CASSYSGGLDEQYF,TGTGCCAGCAGTTACTCGGGCGGCCTGGACGAGCAGTACTTC
TRBJ1-1,.,.,TRBV7-5,CARSLWGRVPNTEAFF,TGTGCCAGAAGCTTATGGGGCAGGGTCCCGAACACTGAAGCTTTCTTT
TRBJ2-7,.,TRBD2,TRBV19,CASSIDGTSAYEQYF,TGTGCCAGTAGTATAGATGGGACTAGCGCCTACGAGCAGTACTTC
TRBJ1-1,.,.,TRBV2,CASSEAPIVNTEAFF,TGTGCCAGCAGTGAAGCGCCGATAGTTAACACTGAAGCTTTCTTT